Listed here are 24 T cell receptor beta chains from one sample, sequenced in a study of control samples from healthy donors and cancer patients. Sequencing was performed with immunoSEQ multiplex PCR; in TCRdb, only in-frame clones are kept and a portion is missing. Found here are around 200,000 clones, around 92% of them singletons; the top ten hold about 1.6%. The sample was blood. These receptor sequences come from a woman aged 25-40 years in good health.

The CDR3 spells CASSFPGTSGAYEQYF. For the CDR3, the DNA is TGTGCCAGCAGCTTCCCCGGGACTAGCGGGGCTTACGAGCAGTACTTC. This chain links TRBV7-8 with TRBJ2-7, with TRBD2 matching over 13 bases. Trimming removed 3 bases from V and 4 bases from J; junction bases left unmatched: 6. The CDR3 covers 16 residues. Per the germline V gene, CDR1 is SGHVS and CDR2 is FQNEAQ.

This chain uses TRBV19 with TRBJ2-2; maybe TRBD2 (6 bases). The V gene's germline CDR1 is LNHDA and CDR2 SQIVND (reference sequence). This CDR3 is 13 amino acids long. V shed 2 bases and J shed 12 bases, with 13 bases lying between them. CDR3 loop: CASSIFGGGQLFF. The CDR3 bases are TGTGCCAGTAGTATATTCGGGGGTGGGCAGCTGTTTTTT.

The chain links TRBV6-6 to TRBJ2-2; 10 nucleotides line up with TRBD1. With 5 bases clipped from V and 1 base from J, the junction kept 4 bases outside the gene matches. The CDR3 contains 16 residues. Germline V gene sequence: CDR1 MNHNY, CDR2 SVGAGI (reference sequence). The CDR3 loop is CASSGRDRGNTGELFF. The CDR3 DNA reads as TGTGCCAGCAGTGGACGGGACAGGGGGAACACCGGGGAGCTGTTTTTT.

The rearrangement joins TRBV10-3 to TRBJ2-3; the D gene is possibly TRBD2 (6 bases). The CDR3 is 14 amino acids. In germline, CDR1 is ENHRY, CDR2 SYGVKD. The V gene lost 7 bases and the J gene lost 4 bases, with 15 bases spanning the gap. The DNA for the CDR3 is TGTGCCATCACTCCCACTAGCCTCCCAGATACGCAGTATTTT. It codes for CAITPTSLPDTQYF.

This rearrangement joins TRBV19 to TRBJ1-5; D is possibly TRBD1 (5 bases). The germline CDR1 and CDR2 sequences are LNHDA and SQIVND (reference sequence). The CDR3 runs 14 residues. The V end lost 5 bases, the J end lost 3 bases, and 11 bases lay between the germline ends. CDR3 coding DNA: TGTGCCAGTAGTTCCCGGGACCACAATCAGCCCCAGCATTTT. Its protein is CASSSRDHNQPQHF.

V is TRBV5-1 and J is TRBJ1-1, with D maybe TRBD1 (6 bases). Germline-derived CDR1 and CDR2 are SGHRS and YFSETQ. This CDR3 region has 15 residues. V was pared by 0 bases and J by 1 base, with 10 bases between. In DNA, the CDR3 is TGCGCCAGCAGCTTGGACAGGGTCAGGAACACTGAAGCTTTCTTT. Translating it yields CASSLDRVRNTEAFF.

This CDR3 reads CASSDRGGQETQYF. In DNA, the CDR3 is TGCGCCAGCAGTGACAGGGGTGGGCAAGAGACCCAGTACTTC. V and J are TRBV10-2 and TRBJ2-5; tentatively, D is TRBD1 (6 bases). Germline V CDR1 and CDR2: WSHSY, SAAADI. Trimming took off 3 bases at V and 2 bases at J, with 10 bases between the two ends. CDR3 length: 14 amino acids.

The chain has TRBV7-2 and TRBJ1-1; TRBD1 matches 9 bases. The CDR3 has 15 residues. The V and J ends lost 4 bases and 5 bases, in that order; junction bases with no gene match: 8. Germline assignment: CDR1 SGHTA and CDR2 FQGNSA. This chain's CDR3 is CASSSRDRARTEAFF. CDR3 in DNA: TGTGCCAGCAGCTCCCGGGACAGGGCCAGAACTGAAGCTTTCTTT.

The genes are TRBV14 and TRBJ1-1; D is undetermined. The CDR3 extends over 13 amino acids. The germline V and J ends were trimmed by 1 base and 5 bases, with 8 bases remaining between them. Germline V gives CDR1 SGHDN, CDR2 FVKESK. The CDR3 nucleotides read TGTGCCAGCAGCCAAGGCCGGCTGACTGAAGCTTTCTTT. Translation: CASSQGRLTEAFF.

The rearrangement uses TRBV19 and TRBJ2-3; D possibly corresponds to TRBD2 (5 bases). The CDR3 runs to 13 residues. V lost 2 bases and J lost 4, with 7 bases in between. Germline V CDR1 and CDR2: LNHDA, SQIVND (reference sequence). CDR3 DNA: TGTGCCAGTAGTATACTAGCTTCAGATACGCAGTATTTT. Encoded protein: CASSILASDTQYF.

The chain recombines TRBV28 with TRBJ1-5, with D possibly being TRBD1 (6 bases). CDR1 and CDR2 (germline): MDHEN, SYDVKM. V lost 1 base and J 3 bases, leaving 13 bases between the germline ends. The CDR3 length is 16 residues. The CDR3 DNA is TGTGCCAGCAGTTTATTCGCCGGACAGTCCAATCAGCCCCAGCATTTT. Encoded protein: CASSLFAGQSNQPQHF.

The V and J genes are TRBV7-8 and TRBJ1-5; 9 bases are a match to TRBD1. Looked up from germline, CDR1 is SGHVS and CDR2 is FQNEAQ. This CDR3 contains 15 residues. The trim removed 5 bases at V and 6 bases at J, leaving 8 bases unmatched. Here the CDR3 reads CASSPGQGEIQPQHF. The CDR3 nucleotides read TGTGCCAGCAGCCCGGGACAGGGAGAAATTCAGCCCCAGCATTTT. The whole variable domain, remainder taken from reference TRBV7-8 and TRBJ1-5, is GAGVSQSPRYKVAKRGQDVALRCDPISGHVSLFWYQQALGQGPEFLTYFQNEAQLDKSGLPSDRFFAERPEGSVSTLKIQRTQQEDSAVYLCASSPGQGEIQPQHFGDGTRLSIL.

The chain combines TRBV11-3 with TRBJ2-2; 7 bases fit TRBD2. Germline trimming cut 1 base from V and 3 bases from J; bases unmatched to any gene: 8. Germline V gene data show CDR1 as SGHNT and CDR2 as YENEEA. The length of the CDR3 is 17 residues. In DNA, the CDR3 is TGTGCCAGCAGCTTAGGGGGGGGGAGAGCCCACACCGGGGAGCTGTTTTTT. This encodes CASSLGGGRAHTGELFF. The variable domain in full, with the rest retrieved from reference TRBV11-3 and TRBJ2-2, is EAGVVQSPRYKIIEKKQPVAFWCNPISGHNTLYWYLQNLGQGPELLIRYENEEAVDDSQLPKDRFSAERLKGVDSTLKIQPAELGDSAVYLCASSLGGGRAHTGELFFGEGSRLTVL.

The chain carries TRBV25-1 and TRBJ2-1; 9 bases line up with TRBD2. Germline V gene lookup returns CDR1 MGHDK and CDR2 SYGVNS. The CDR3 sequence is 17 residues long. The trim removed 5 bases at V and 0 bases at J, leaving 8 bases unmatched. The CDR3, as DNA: TGTGCCAGCAGTTTCATAGCGGGGGCGACCTCCTACAATGAGCAGTTCTTC. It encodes CASSFIAGATSYNEQFF.

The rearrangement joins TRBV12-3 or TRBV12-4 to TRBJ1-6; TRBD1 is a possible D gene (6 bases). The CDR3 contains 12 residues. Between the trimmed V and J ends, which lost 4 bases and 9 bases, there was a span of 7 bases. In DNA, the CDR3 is TGTGCCAGCAGTTCAGGGGTTTCACCCCTCCACTTT. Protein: CASSSGVSPLHF.

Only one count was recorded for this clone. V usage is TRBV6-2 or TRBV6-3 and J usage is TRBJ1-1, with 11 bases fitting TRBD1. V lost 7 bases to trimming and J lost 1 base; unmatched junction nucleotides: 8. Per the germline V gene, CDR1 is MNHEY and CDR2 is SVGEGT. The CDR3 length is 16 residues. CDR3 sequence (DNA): TGTGCCAGCACCCCCCGGGACAGGGGGGAGAACACTGAAGCTTTCTTT. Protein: CASTPRDRGENTEAFF.

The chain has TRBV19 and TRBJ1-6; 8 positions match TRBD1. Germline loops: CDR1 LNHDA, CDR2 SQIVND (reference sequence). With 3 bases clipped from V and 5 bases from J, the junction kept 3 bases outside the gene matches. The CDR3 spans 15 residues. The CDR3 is CASSILDRDNSPLHF. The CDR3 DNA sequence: TGTGCCAGTAGTATTCTGGACAGGGATAATTCACCCCTCCACTTT.

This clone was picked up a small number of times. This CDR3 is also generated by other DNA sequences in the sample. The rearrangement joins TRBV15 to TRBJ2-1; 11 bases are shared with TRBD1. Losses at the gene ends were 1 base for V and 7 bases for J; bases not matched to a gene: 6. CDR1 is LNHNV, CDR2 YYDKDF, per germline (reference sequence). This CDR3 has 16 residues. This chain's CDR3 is CATSRVPDRGLNEQFF. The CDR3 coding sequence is TGTGCCACCAGCAGAGTTCCGGACAGGGGGCTGAATGAGCAGTTCTTC.

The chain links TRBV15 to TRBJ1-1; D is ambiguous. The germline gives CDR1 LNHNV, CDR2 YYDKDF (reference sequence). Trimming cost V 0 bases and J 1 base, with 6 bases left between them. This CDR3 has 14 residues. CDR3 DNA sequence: TGTGCCACCAGCAGAGATAATCGGAACACTGAAGCTTTCTTT. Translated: CATSRDNRNTEAFF.

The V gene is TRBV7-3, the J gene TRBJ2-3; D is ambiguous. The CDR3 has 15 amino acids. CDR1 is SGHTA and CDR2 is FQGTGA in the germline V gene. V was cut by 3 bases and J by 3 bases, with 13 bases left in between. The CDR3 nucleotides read TGTGCCAGCAGCTTGGGCATCCACACGACAGATACGCAGTATTTT. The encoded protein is CASSLGIHTTDTQYF.

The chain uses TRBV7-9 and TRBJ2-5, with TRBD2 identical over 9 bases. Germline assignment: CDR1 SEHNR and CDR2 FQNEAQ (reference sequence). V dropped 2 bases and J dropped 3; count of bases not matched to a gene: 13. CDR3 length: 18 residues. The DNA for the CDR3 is TGTGCCAGCAGCTTATTGGACTTGAGCGGGAGGCTAAAAGAGACCCAGTACTTC. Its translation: CASSLLDLSGRLKETQYF.

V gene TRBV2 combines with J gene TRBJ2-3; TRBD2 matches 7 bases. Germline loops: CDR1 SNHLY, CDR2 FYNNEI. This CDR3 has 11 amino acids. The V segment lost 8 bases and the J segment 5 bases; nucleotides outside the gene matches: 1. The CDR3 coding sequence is TGTGCCAGCGAGCGGGGAGATACGCAGTATTTT. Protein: CASERGDTQYF.

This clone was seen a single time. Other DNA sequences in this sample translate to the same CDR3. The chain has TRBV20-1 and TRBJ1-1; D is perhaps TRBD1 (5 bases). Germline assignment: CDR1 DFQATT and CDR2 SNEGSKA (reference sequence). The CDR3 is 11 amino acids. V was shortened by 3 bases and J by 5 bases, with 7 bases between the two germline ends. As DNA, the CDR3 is TGCAGTGCTAGGGGGGGGACTGAAGCTTTCTTT. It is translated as CSARGGTEAFF.

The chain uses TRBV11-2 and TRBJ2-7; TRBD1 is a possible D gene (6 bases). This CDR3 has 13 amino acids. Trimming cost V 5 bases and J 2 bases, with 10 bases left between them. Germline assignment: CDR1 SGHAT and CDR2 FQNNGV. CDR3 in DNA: TGTGCCAGCAGCCCGGACAGAACCTACGAGCAGTACTTC. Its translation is CASSPDRTYEQYF.